These T cell receptor beta chains were read from a single sample in a study of T cells in Graves' hyperthyroidism and ophthalmopathy. MiXCR, applied by TCRdb to the multiplex PCR reads, yields one record per CDR3 protein. The table shows 500,000 or so distinct CDR3 sequences, with about 16% occurring only once. The sample taken for sequencing was blood. These receptors were obtained from a woman younger than 45 with Graves' ophthalmopathy. Both conserved end residues are part of each CDR3. D genes are given only for firm matches. Clone size appears in some rows only: once, few, many, or a class for an expanded clone.

J,V,D,size,CDR3,DNA
TRBJ1-1,TRBV7-3,NA,many,CASSLGTLGTEAFF,TGTGCCAGCAGCTTAGGTACCTTGGGCACTGAAGCTTTCTTT
TRBJ2-1,TRBV20-1,NA,many,CSAGFLEDEQFF,TGCAGTGCTGGGTTTTTAGAGGATGAGCAGTTCTTC
TRBJ2-1,TRBV28,TRBD1,many,CASSLVRGRGEQFF,TGTGCCAGCAGTTTAGTAAGGGGGCGCGGTGAGCAGTTCTTC
TRBJ2-1,TRBV2,TRBD2,many,CASSRPTTSGRSDNEQFF,TGTGCCAGCAGCCGACCGACTACTAGCGGGAGGTCAGACAATGAGCAGTTCTTC
TRBJ2-2,TRBV28,NA,many,CASSPPATFTGELFF,TGTGCCAGCAGTCCACCGGCCACCTTCACCGGGGAGCTGTTTTTT
TRBJ2-7,TRBV10-1,TRBD2,few,CASSESLAGEQYF,TGCGCCAGCAGTGAGTCATTAGCGGGGGAGCAGTACTTC
TRBJ2-3,TRBV28,NA,many,CASRDIFTDTQYF,TGTGCCAGCCGGGACATTTTCACAGATACGCAGTATTTT
TRBJ2-5,TRBV5-8,NA,NA,CASSPAEKETQYF,TGTGCCAGCAGCCCCGCGGAGAAAGAGACCCAGTACTTC
TRBJ2-5,TRBV18,NA,many,CASSPGQGGQETQYF,TGTGCCAGCTCACCAGGGCAGGGAGGTCAAGAGACCCAGTACTTC
TRBJ2-1,TRBV20-1,NA,many,CSARLDVNNEQFF,TGCAGTGCTAGGTTGGACGTCAACAATGAGCAGTTCTTC
TRBJ2-7,TRBV30,NA,many,CAWSVRVGGLRTYEQYF,TGTGCCTGGAGTGTACGAGTAGGAGGACTGAGAACCTACGAGCAGTACTTC
TRBJ2-7,TRBV20-1,NA,many,CSAGEGGTPYEQYF,TGCAGTGCTGGGGAAGGAGGCACCCCCTACGAGCAGTACTTC
TRBJ2-1,TRBV7-2,NA,many,CASSGDVGDSYNEQFF,TGTGCCAGCAGCGGGGACGTCGGGGACTCCTACAATGAGCAGTTCTTC
TRBJ2-5,TRBV11-2,NA,many,CASSLATLKETQYF,TGTGCCAGCAGCTTAGCAACCCTGAAAGAGACCCAGTACTTC
TRBJ2-7,TRBV6-2/TRBV6-3,TRBD2,NA,CASNTRTSGLGEQYF,TGTGCCAGCAACACCAGGACTAGCGGCCTTGGGGAGCAGTACTTC
TRBJ2-3,TRBV6-2/TRBV6-3,NA,few,CASSYKDTQYF,TGTGCCAGCAGTTACAAAGATACGCAGTATTTT